These T cell receptor beta chains were read from a single sample in a study of B cell selection in AIRE deficiency. Data came from immunoSEQ multiplex PCR; TCRdb stores just in-frame clones and leaves some out. Among some 22,000 clones, approximately 96% were seen once, and the ten largest hold around 0.17%. Sample: CD4+CD127+ conventional T cells sorted from PBMCs. All receptors derive from a human donor in good health. Both conserved end residues are part of each CDR3. A D gene is named only where the DNA matches it firmly. Size is stated for part of the rows, as once, few or many counts, or as a class when the clone is expanded.

>14|.|.|TRBJ2-5|TRBV7-3
TGTGCCAGCAGCCCCACAGGCGACAGGGAGACCCAGTACTTC
CASSPTGDRETQYF
>14|.|TRBD1|TRBJ2-7|TRBV7-9
TGTGCCAGCAGCTTTAGGGACAGCAGTCTCGAGCAGTACTTC
CASSFRDSSLEQYF
>15|.|TRBD1|TRBJ1-6|TRBV2
TGTGCCAGCAGTCGGGACAGGTGGGGAAATTCACCCCTCCACTTT
CASSRDRWGNSPLHF
>15|.|TRBD2|TRBJ2-1|TRBV11-2
TGTGCCAGCAGCTTAGGACTAGCGGGGATAGGTGAGCAGTTCTTC
CASSLGLAGIGEQFF
>14|.|.|TRBJ2-5|TRBV28
TGTGCCAGCACCCTTCCGGGGGGCCTGGAGACCCAGTACTTC
CASTLPGGLETQYF
>14|.|TRBD2|TRBJ2-1|TRBV2
TGTGCCAGCAGTGAAGGGACTAGCGGGGGCCCGCAGTTCTTC
CASSEGTSGGPQFF
>14|.|.|TRBJ1-1|TRBV18
TGTGCCAGCTCACCACTCGAGACAAACACTGAAGCTTTCTTT
CASSPLETNTEAFF
>12|.|.|TRBJ2-7|TRBV6-1
TGTGCCAGCAGTTTCGGGTCAGGCGAGCAGTACTTC
CASSFGSGEQYF
>15|.|.|TRBJ2-2|TRBV5-1
TGCGCCAGCAGCTGGGTAGAGTCGGGCACCGGGGAGCTGTTTTTT
CASSWVESGTGELFF
>12|.|.|TRBJ2-1|TRBV5-6
TGTGCCAGCAGCTCGCAGACAGCTGAGCAGTTCTTC
CASSSQTAEQFF
>13|.|.|TRBJ2-3|TRBV19
TGTGCCATTGGGAAATCGGGCGCAGATACGCAGTATTTT
CAIGKSGADTQYF
>15|.|TRBD1|TRBJ1-1|TRBV11-2
TGTGCCAGCAGCCAGACCCGACAGGGCGGCACTGAAGCTTTCTTT
CASSQTRQGGTEAFF
>13|.|.|TRBJ1-1|TRBV27
TGTGCCAGCAGTTTAATTGGCCGGGGTGAAGCTTTCTTT
CASSLIGRGEAFF
>13|once|TRBD1|TRBJ2-7|TRBV25-1
TGTGCCAGCGTACGGGACAGCTCCTACGAGCAGTACTTC
CASVRDSSYEQYF
>15|.|TRBD1|TRBJ2-7|TRBV5-8
TGTGCCAGCAGCCTGGGGACAGGATTTTCCTACGAGCAGTACTTC
CASSLGTGFSYEQYF
>15|.|.|TRBJ1-4|TRBV4-1
TGCGCCAGCAGCCAAGTCATTGGCGGTAATGAAAAACTGTTTTTT
CASSQVIGGNEKLFF
>16|.|TRBD2|TRBJ2-1|TRBV4-3
TGCGCCAGCAGCGCACTAACAGGCGGGGGGGACAATGAGCAGTTCTTC
CASSALTGGGDNEQFF
>15|.|.|TRBJ2-2|TRBV19
TGTGCCAGTAGTACCCGGGCCCCGAACACCGGGGAGCTGTTTTTT
CASSTRAPNTGELFF
>16|.|TRBD1|TRBJ2-7|TRBV5-1
TGCGCCAGCAGCTTGGATACCGGGACAGGGGGTGTCGAGCAGTACTTC
CASSLDTGTGGVEQYF
>15|.|TRBD1|TRBJ1-5|TRBV19
TGTGCCAGTAGTCCCAACAGGGGACCGAATCAGCCCCAGCATTTT
CASSPNRGPNQPQHF
>13|.|.|TRBJ2-1|TRBV7-2
TGTGCCAGCAGCTTAAAACTAGCTGTTGAGCAGTTCTTC
CASSLKLAVEQFF
>14|once|.|TRBJ1-2|TRBV19
TGTGCCAGTAGTATACCTTACAGTACTTATGGCTACACCTTC
CASSIPYSTYGYTF
>15|.|.|TRBJ1-1|TRBV5-1
TGCGCCAGCAGCTTGTGGTCAGGGGCCACCTCTGAAGCTTTCTTT
CASSLWSGATSEAFF
>15|.|.|TRBJ1-1|TRBV7-9
TGTGCCAGCAGCTTAGCCCCGACAGAGAACACTGAAGCTTTCTTT
CASSLAPTENTEAFF
>16|.|.|TRBJ2-5|TRBV5-4
TGTGCCAGCAGCTTGGACGGGCGGGGTCCCGGAGAGACCCAGTACTTC
CASSLDGRGPGETQYF
>14|.|.|TRBJ1-1|TRBV19
TGTGCCAGTAGCCAAGGGCAGATGAACACTGAAGCTTTCTTT
CASSQGQMNTEAFF
>15|.|TRBD2|TRBJ2-7|TRBV28
TGTGCCAGCAGTTCTAGCGGGGAGATTCTCTACGAGCAGTACTTC
CASSSSGEILYEQYF
>15|once|TRBD2|TRBJ2-1|TRBV30
TGTGCCTCCCCAGCGGGGGTAAATACCGACAATGAGCAGTTCTTC
CASPAGVNTDNEQFF
>13|.|.|TRBJ1-1|TRBV2
TGTGCCAGCATCGGGGCTCTTAACACTGAAGCTTTCTTT
CASIGALNTEAFF
>14|.|.|TRBJ1-1|TRBV7-9
TGTGCCAGCAGCTTACAGGGGACCAACACTGAAGCTTTCTTT
CASSLQGTNTEAFF
>15|.|.|TRBJ2-7|TRBV10-3
TGTGCCATCAGTGAGTCGAGGCAAGATAGGGACGAGCAGTACTTC
CAISESRQDRDEQYF
>14|.|TRBD1|TRBJ1-2|TRBV19
TGTGCCAGTATCAGGACAGGGGCGCCCTATGGCTACACCTTC
CASIRTGAPYGYTF
>14|.|.|TRBJ2-3|TRBV7-9
TGTGCCAGCAGCTTAGACTTCAACACAGATACGCAGTATTTT
CASSLDFNTDTQYF
>12|.|.|TRBJ1-1|TRBV30
TGTGCCCGGGGTCTAGCGAACACTGAAGCTTTCTTT
CARGLANTEAFF
>18|.|.|TRBJ1-2|TRBV5-6
TGTGCCAGCAGCGACCACGGCGGGGGTAGAGGTGCTAACTATGGCTACACCTTC
CASSDHGGGRGANYGYTF
>15|.|.|TRBJ1-1|TRBV5-6
TGTGCCAGCAGCTTGGCCGGGGGGCGGGACACTGAAGCTTTCTTT
CASSLAGGRDTEAFF
>15|.|.|TRBJ1-2|TRBV6-5
TGTGCCAGCAGTTACTCCCGGGGGGCGGAATATGGCTACACCTTC
CASSYSRGAEYGYTF
>15|.|TRBD1|TRBJ1-3|TRBV18
TGTGCCAGCTCACCCCCAGGGGGCTCTGGAAACACCATATATTTT
CASSPPGGSGNTIYF
>11|.|.|TRBJ1-2|TRBV29-1
TGCAGCGTTGAAGGCCTTCAGGGCTACACCTTC
CSVEGLQGYTF
>14|.|.|TRBJ1-1|TRBV9
TGTGCCAGCAGCGTAGGCCAGGGAGGGACTGAAGCTTTCTTT
CASSVGQGGTEAFF
>13|.|.|TRBJ2-1|TRBV6-1
TGTGCCAGCAGTGTTGTTAGCCTGAATGAGCAGTTCTTC
CASSVVSLNEQFF
>15|.|.|TRBJ2-1|TRBV5-1
TGCGCCAGCAGCTTGGGAGCGATGTCCTACAATGAGCAGTTCTTC
CASSLGAMSYNEQFF
>16|.|TRBD1|TRBJ2-1|TRBV5-8
TGTGCCAGCAGCTTGTATAGGGGACAGGGATATAATGAGCAGTTCTTC
CASSLYRGQGYNEQFF
>16|once|.|TRBJ2-6|TRBV14
TGTGCCAGCAGCCAACGAAGGGACTCTGGGGCCAACGTCCTGACTTTC
CASSQRRDSGANVLTF
>13|.|TRBD1|TRBJ1-1|TRBV11-3
TGTGCCAGCAGCCCCTCAGGGGGAGCTGAAGCTTTCTTT
CASSPSGGAEAFF
>22|.|.|TRBJ2-3|TRBV9
.
CASNVCASSVERGSGDSDTQYF
>13|.|.|TRBJ1-5|TRBV7-2
TGTGCCAGCAGCCTTCGGACGAGACAGCCCCAGCATTTT
CASSLRTRQPQHF
>15|.|.|TRBJ1-2|TRBV11-2
TGTGCCAGCAGCTTAGTTGTGGATTCTAACTATGGCTACACCTTC
CASSLVVDSNYGYTF
>16|.|TRBD2|TRBJ2-7|TRBV27
TGTGCCAGCAGTCATAGACTAGCGGGGGGATTATACGAGCAGTACTTC
CASSHRLAGGLYEQYF
>13|.|TRBD2|TRBJ2-5|TRBV10-1
TGCGCCAGCAGTGCCACGGGAGGGGAGACCCAGTACTTC
CASSATGGETQYF
>12|.|.|TRBJ1-1|TRBV28
TGTGCCAGCCGGCCCGGTTGGTCTGAAGCTTTCTTT
CASRPGWSEAFF
>15|.|TRBD1|TRBJ2-4|TRBV27
TGTGCCAGCAGTTCCGCTCGGGACAGTTACAGCATTCAGTACTTC
CASSSARDSYSIQYF
>15|.|.|TRBJ1-5|TRBV6-5
TGTGCCAGCAGTTCGGACGGCGGTAGCAATCAGCCCCAGCATTTT
CASSSDGGSNQPQHF
>17|once|TRBD2|TRBJ2-1|TRBV6-7
TGTGCCAGCAGTATGCCTCCGGGACTAGCGAACCACAATGAGCAGTTCTTC
CASSMPPGLANHNEQFF
>12|.|.|TRBJ2-7|TRBV5-4
TGTGCCAGCAGCTTGGATTGGTACGAGCAGTACTTC
CASSLDWYEQYF
>15|.|TRBD1|TRBJ2-1|TRBV5-1
TGCGCCAGCAGCTCGGGACAGGAGGAGGGCAATGAGCAGTTCTTC
CASSSGQEEGNEQFF
>14|.|.|TRBJ1-2|TRBV7-2
TGTGCCAGCAGCTTCCCGGGAGAGGCCTATGGCTACACCTTC
CASSFPGEAYGYTF
>10|.|TRBD1|TRBJ2-7|TRBV6-1
TGTGCCAGCGGACAGGGACGGCAGTACTTC
CASGQGRQYF
>14|.|.|TRBJ1-1|TRBV28
TGTGCCAGCATCTTCCAGGTTTCCATCACTGAAGCTTTCTTT
CASIFQVSITEAFF
>13|.|.|TRBJ1-1|TRBV5-1
TGCGCCAGCAGCTTGGGACCTAGAGCTGAAGCTTTCTTT
CASSLGPRAEAFF